This T cell receptor (beta chain) is from a study of T cell changes during pregnancy in multiple sclerosis. Assay used: immunoSEQ multiplex PCR; TCRdb lists only in-frame clones, some missing. There are 12,000 or so clones in the sample; more than 80% occur only once, and over 9% lies in the top ten. The CDR3 is 16 residues long. Germline V lookup: CDR1 SNHLY, CDR2 FYNNEI. V dropped 7 bases and J dropped 0 bases, with 15 bases sitting between them. This TCR came from a female donor in good health, enrolled as a control in a pregnancy study. The V gene is TRBV2, the J gene TRBJ1-4; D is unresolved. The starting material was CD8+ T cells from peripheral blood mononuclear cells, obtained after pregnancy. The CDR3 DNA sequence: TGTGCCAGCATTCGGCACAGTTATACAACTAATGAAAAACTGTTTTTT. Protein product: CASIRHSYTTNEKLFF. Complete variable domain (other parts from reference TRBV2 and TRBJ1-4): EPEVTQTPSHQVTQMGQEVILRCVPISNHLYFYWYRQILGQKVEFLVSFYNNEISEKSEIFDDQFSVERPDGSNFTLKIRSTKLEDSAMYFCASIRHSYTTNEKLFFGSGTQLSVL.